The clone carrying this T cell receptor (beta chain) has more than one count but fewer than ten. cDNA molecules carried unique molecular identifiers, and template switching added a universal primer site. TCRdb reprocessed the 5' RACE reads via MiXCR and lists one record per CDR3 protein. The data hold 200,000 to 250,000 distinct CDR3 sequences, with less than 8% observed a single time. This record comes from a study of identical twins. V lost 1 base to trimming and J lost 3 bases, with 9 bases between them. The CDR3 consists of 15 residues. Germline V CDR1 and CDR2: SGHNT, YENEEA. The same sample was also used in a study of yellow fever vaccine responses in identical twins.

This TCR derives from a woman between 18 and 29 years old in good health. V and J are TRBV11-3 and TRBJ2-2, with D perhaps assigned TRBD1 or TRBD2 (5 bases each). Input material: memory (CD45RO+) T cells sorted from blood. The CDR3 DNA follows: TGTGCCAGCAGCTTAGGGGGGTATGACACCGGGGAGCTGTTTTTT. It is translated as CASSLGGYDTGELFF.